This T cell receptor (beta chain) was sequenced for a study of cytomegalovirus exposure and HLA in healthy donors. This PCR relied on a set of 60 Vbeta primers and 13 Jbeta primers. The data were produced by immunoSEQ multiplex PCR, yet TCRdb's version contains in-frame clones alone and is incomplete. Among about 60,000 clones listed, 82% were seen once. This clone was observed a handful of times. Germline V gives CDR1 KGHSH, CDR2 LQKENI. V lost 4 bases to trimming and J lost 4 bases; unmatched junction nucleotides: 2. CDR3 length: 15 amino acids. The sequenced sample consisted of PBMCs. The source of this sequence is a man younger than 45 in good health and CMV-seronegative. The rearrangement links TRBV18 to TRBJ2-1; TRBD2 agrees at 12 bases. CDR3: CASSLLAGGYNEQFF. The DNA of the CDR3 is TGTGCCAGCTCACTACTAGCGGGAGGTTACAATGAGCAGTTCTTC.